Presented here are 15 T cell receptor beta chains from one specimen sequenced in a study of vaccination and CD4 T cells after COVID-19. Documented treatment: roughly 11-day PBMC culture with coronavirus spike peptide pools or control peptides (ViraFEST assay). Scientists ran DNA taken from cultured CD4+ T cells through the Oncomine TCR Beta short-read assay for sequencing. Each CDR3 protein is one row after TCRdb ran MiXCR on the PCR reads. The repertoire has about 19,000 distinct CDR3 sequences, 55% of them found once; the top ten carry about 7.5%. These receptors lack a known antigen. The sequencing input was CD4+ T cells from blood, cultured in vitro. The source of these receptors is a human donor who had recovered from COVID-19.

This clonotype was seen more than once but under ten times. This chain joins TRBV20-1 and TRBJ1-2; D uncertain. V lost 0 bases to trimming and J lost 2 bases, with 13 bases between them. The germline V gene has CDR1 DFQATT and CDR2 SNEGSKA (reference sequence). The CDR3 contains 15 residues. CDR3 amino acids: CSARDQYWGNYGYTF. Here the CDR3 DNA reads TGCAGTGCTAGAGATCAATATTGGGGAAACTATGGCTACACCTTC.

The rearrangement uses TRBV2 and TRBJ2-3; no clear D. CDR3 length: 15 residues. Trimming stripped 6 bases from V and 0 bases from J, with 13 bases between. The germline V gene has CDR1 SNHLY and CDR2 FYNNEI. The CDR3 DNA follows: TGTGCCAGCAGCCGGACGTCTGCTAGCACAGATACGCAGTATTTT. As protein: CASSRTSASTDTQYF.

The CDR3 coding sequence is TGCGCCAGCAGTGAAACACTAGCCAAAAACATTCAGTACTTC. Translated: CASSETLAKNIQYF. The chain links TRBV10-1 to TRBJ2-4; D is unresolved. CDR3 length: 14 residues. Trimming stripped 3 bases from V and 0 bases from J, with 6 bases between. Looked up from germline, CDR1 is WNHNN and CDR2 is SYGVQD (reference sequence).

The V and J genes are TRBV15 and TRBJ1-1; the D is unclear. The germline V gene has CDR1 LNHNV and CDR2 YYDKDF (reference sequence). This CDR3 comprises 14 residues. The V gene lost 3 bases and the J gene lost 0 bases, with 8 bases spanning the gap. This CDR3 reads CATSRDGMNTEAFF. CDR3 DNA: TGTGCCACCAGCAGGGACGGAATGAACACTGAAGCTTTCTTT.

This clonotype was observed a few times. The gene calls are TRBV2 and TRBJ1-6, with TRBD1 matching 7 bases. CDR1 and CDR2 (germline): SNHLY, FYNNEI. Trimming removed 7 bases from V and 8 bases from J; junction bases left unmatched: 5. The length of the CDR3 is 13 residues. The CDR3 is CASTTGLDSPLHF. CDR3 bases: TGTGCCAGCACGACAGGGCTGGATTCACCCCTCCACTTT.

The CDR3 DNA is TGCGCCAGCAGCTTGGCGGTAGCGGGGCACAATGAGCAGTTCTTC. It specifies CASSLAVAGHNEQFF. This chain links TRBV5-1 with TRBJ2-1; TRBD2 matches 8 bases. CDR3 size: 15 residues. The germline V gene encodes CDR1 SGHRS and CDR2 YFSETQ. Trimming removed 0 bases from V and 5 bases from J; junction bases left unmatched: 4.

The chain couples TRBV20-1 to TRBJ1-2; D is unclear. V lost 0 bases and J lost 4, with 15 bases in between. The CDR3 extends over 15 amino acids. Germline lookup yields CDR1 DFQATT and CDR2 SNEGSKA (reference sequence). CDR3 coding DNA: TGCAGTGCTAGAGATCAGATGGGAAGCGGCTATGGCTACACCTTC. Amino acid sequence: CSARDQMGSGYGYTF.

The J gene is TRBJ2-7, the V gene TRBV10-3; D remains unclear. Per germline, CDR1 ENHRY and CDR2 SYGVKD. Trimming shortened V by 0 bases and J by 3 bases, and 6 bases separated the two germline ends. CDR3 length equals 13 residues. The CDR3 reads CAISESNRYEQYF. The CDR3 DNA follows: TGTGCCATCAGTGAGTCGAATCGCTACGAGCAGTACTTC.

This clonotype came up once. The chain uses TRBV3-1 and TRBJ2-2; 10 nucleotides match TRBD1. V shed 1 base and J 4 bases; nucleotides not matched to a gene: 0. The CDR3 covers 15 residues. CDR1 is LGHDT and CDR2 is YNNKEL in the germline V gene (reference sequence). CDR3: CASSQGDRGTGELFF. The CDR3 nucleotides read TGTGCCAGCAGCCAAGGGGACAGGGGCACCGGGGAGCTGTTTTTT.

The chain recombines TRBV21-1 with TRBJ1-3. TRBV21-1 is a pseudogene segment. This CDR3 is 13 amino acids long. The DNA of the CDR3 is TGTGCCGGATCGCTAGGCTCTGGAAACACCATATATTTT. This gives the protein CAGSLGSGNTIYF.

J is TRBJ2-3 and V is TRBV4-2; TRBD2 matches at 8 bases. This CDR3 spans 13 amino acids. The V gene's germline CDR1 is LGHNA and CDR2 YNFKEQ. V gave up 1 base and J gave up 8 bases; unmatched junction bases: 2. The CDR3 coding sequence is TGTGCCAGCAGCCAAGCCCTAGCGGGTACGCAGTATTTT. Residues: CASSQALAGTQYF.

J is TRBJ1-2 and V is TRBV7-9; D may be TRBD1 (5 bases). Germline V gives CDR1 SEHNR, CDR2 FQNEAQ (reference sequence). V lost 0 bases and J lost 8, with 10 bases in between. This CDR3 has 13 residues. CDR3 nucleotides: TGTGCCAGCAGCTTAGCGGGGACCGCCGGCTACACCTTC. Its translation: CASSLAGTAGYTF.

The V gene is TRBV9, the J gene TRBJ1-5; no reliable D call. V was shortened by 3 bases and J by 3 bases, with 10 bases between the two germline ends. This CDR3 has 14 residues. Germline V gene data show CDR1 as SGDLS and CDR2 as YYNGEE. The CDR3 protein is CASSADQYNQPQHF. In DNA form, the CDR3 reads TGTGCCAGCAGCGCCGATCAGTACAATCAGCCCCAGCATTTT.

This clonotype showed up just a few times. The J gene is TRBJ2-5, the V gene TRBV6-5; possibly TRBD1 or TRBD2 for D (5 bases each). The CDR3 covers 13 residues. V was clipped by 2 bases and J by 5 bases, with 9 bases between them. The V gene's germline CDR1 is MNHEY and CDR2 SVGAGI. CDR3 in amino acids: CASSYQGTETQYF. As DNA, the CDR3 is TGTGCCAGCAGTTACCAAGGGACGGAGACCCAGTACTTC.

This clonotype is a singleton in its sample. The rearrangement uses TRBV12-3 or TRBV12-4 and TRBJ2-7; D gene uncertain. The CDR3 has 12 amino acids. V gave up 4 bases and J gave up 6 bases, with 10 bases separating them. CDR3 sequence: CASSSNGGEQYF. CDR3 DNA sequence: TGTGCCAGCAGTTCAAACGGCGGCGAGCAGTACTTC.